Listed here are 7 T cell receptor beta chains from one sample, sequenced in a study of T cell clonality in common variable immunodeficiency. Study conclusions and caveats: In common variable immunodeficiency, TCR beta chains reportedly carried fewer deletions and N-nucleotide insertions.

Which antigens these TCRs recognize remains unknown. Assay: immunoSEQ multiplex PCR; the TCRdb copy retains only in-frame clones and omits some. The sample lists about 33,000 clones, none appearing once, the ten largest making up around 6.1%. Sequenced material: peripheral blood mononuclear cells. The receptors originated from a human donor with common variable immunodeficiency.

In its sample, this clone was seen many times. The sequence runs out 3 residues before the end of the CDR3; the remainder is reconstructed from the germline J gene. The V call is TRBV20-1, the J call TRBJ2-1, with 10 bases matching TRBD2. Germline-derived CDR1 and CDR2 are DFQATT and SNEGSKA (reference sequence). CDR3 length: 15 residues. V gave up 2 bases and J gave up 3 bases; unmatched junction bases: 4. CDR3 DNA, as far as it was read: TGCAGTGCTAGATCGCTAGCGGGGGACTACAATGAG. This sequence encodes CSARSLAGDYNE. The CDR3 reads in full as CSARSLAGDYNEQFF.

A remark on this clone: The CDR3 goes on 3 residues after the read ends, and that part is filled in from the germline J gene. The chain combines TRBV23-1 with TRBJ2-7, with D possibly being TRBD1 or TRBD2 (5 bases each). TRBV23-1 is annotated as an ORF whose role is uncertain. Trimming stripped 2 bases from V and 5 bases from J, with 31 bases between. The CDR3 consists of 20 residues. The chain's CDR3 is CASSQRYPSRRTHASNEQYF. CDR3 DNA (partial): TGCGCCAGCAGTCAAAGGTACCCCTCCCGGAGGACACACGCATCGAACGAG.

This clone appeared a few times. The CDR3 end is not reached by the read, which stops 3 residues before it; the germline J gene fills it in. The V call is TRBV7-3, the J call TRBJ1-1; D is perhaps TRBD1 (5 bases). Looked up from germline, CDR1 is SGHTA and CDR2 is FQGTGA. The V end was cut by 5 bases, the J end by 5 bases, with 15 bases between. The CDR3 loop spans 14 amino acids. The sequenced part of the CDR3 DNA is TGTGCCAGCAGCGTCCTGGGGCGAGGGACTGAA. It codes for CASSVLGRGTE. The CDR3 reads in full as CASSVLGRGTEAFF.

As concerns this clone: The read terminates 3 residues ahead of where the CDR3 ends, so the germline J gene completes it. V and J are TRBV19 and TRBJ1-1, with D uncertain. The CDR3 extends over 11 amino acids. Trimming shortened V by 11 bases and J by 1 base, and 8 bases separated the two germline ends. CDR1 and CDR2 (germline): LNHDA, SQIVND (reference sequence). The CDR3 region is CACRSNTEAFF. Incomplete CDR3 DNA: TGTGCCTGCAGGTCGAACACTGAA.

A remark on this clone: From the germline J gene comes the end of the CDR3, since the read stops 3 residues before it. The V call is TRBV5-1, the J call TRBJ2-3, with 7 bases that match TRBD1. The CDR3 has 15 residues. J gave up 0 bases and V 4 bases, and 5 bases lay outside the gene matches. The germline V gene has CDR1 SGHRS and CDR2 YFSETQ. CDR3 sequence: CASSVDRSSTDTQYF. CDR3 DNA (partial): TGCGCCAGCAGCGTGGACAGGTCTAGCACAGATACG. Full variable domain (missing parts from reference TRBV5-1 and TRBJ2-3): KAGVTQTPRYLIKTRGQQVTLSCSPISGHRSVSWYQQTPGQGLQFLFEYFSETQRNKGNFPGRFSGRQFSNSRSEMNVSTLELGDSALYLCASSVDRSSTDTQYFGPGTRLTVL.

This clone has ten or more counts. The sequenced fragment ends 3 residues before the CDR3 boundary, so the rest is inferred from the germline J gene. V gene TRBV7-6 combines with J gene TRBJ2-7; D might be TRBD1 (7 bases). V was trimmed by 4 bases and J by 3 bases, leaving 22 bases between them. The CDR3 consists of 17 residues. Germline CDR1 and CDR2: SGHVS and FNYEAQ. The CDR3 DNA, read in part, is TGTGCCAGCAGCTCAGAAGTAAACAGGGGACTCGGCTACGAG. This gives the protein CASSSEVNRGLGYE. The entire CDR3 is CASSSEVNRGLGYEQYF.

This clone was seen ten or more times. The read terminates 3 residues ahead of where the CDR3 ends, so the germline J gene completes it. V usage is TRBV20-1 and J usage is TRBJ2-4; no definite D call. The CDR3 spans 15 residues. Looked up from germline, CDR1 is DFQATT and CDR2 is SNEGSKA (reference sequence). The ends were cut back, 1 base at V and 3 bases at J, with 13 bases in the middle. The chain's CDR3 is CSARAGPLGKNIQYF. The CDR3 DNA, read in part, is TGCAGTGCTAGAGCGGGTCCGTTGGGCAAAAACATT.